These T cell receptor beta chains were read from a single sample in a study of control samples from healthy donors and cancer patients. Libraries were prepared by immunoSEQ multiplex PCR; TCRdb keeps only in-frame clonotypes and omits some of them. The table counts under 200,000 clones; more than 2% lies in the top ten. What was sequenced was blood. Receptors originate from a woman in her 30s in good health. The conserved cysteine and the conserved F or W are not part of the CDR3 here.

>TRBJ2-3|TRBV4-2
ASSLTPALGNTDTQY
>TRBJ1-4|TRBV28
ASSLGRQGVDRRTNEKLF
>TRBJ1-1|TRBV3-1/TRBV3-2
ASSGTVNTEAF
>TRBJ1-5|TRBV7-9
ASSPRDSNQPQH
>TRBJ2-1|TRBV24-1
ATSDFSLAGRRGEQF
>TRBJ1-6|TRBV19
ASSKGQGNNSPLH
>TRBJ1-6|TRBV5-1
ASSPDRGLWSPLH
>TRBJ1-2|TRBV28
ASSLYPRNNYGYT
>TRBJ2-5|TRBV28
ASSRRDRGRETQY
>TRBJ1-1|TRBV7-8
ASRTSYPEWGEAF
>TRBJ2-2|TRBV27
ASSLSPLRSGDPRTGELF
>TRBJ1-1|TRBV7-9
ASSSTERTTEAF
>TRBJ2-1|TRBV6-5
ASSFGGGPGNEQF
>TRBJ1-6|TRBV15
ATSRQFRGTNSPLH
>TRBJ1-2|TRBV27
ASSSPPAGYT
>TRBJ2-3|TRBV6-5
ASSVLAGGTDTQY
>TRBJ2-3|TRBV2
ASRAGLAGGRDTQY